This T cell receptor beta chain was profiled in a study of Ad26.COV2.S vaccination and SARS-CoV-2 variants. Treatment defined: some 19 received Ad26.COV2.S at low or high dose, single or two shots; about 5 received placebo; per-sample allocation not given. Specimen acquisition occurred on day 63 following the initial vaccine or placebo injection. This CDR3 region has 13 residues. CDR1 and CDR2 (germline): LNHDA, SQIVND (reference sequence). Trimming pared 4 bases from V and 5 bases from J, leaving 11 bases between. Generated by immunoSEQ multiplex PCR, the TCRdb table keeps only in-frame clones and is missing some. This table has about 350,000 clones, around 88% appearing once.

The chain recombines TRBV19 with TRBJ1-1; perhaps TRBD1 as D (5 bases). The clonotype originates from a person between 18 and 60 years old who received the Ad26.COV2.S COVID-19 vaccine or a placebo. The sequences come from peripheral blood, collected in a trial of Ad26.COV2.S vaccine versus placebo. Here the CDR3 DNA reads TGTGCCAGTAGTAGGTGGGGGGGTACTGAAGCTTTCTTT. It specifies CASSRWGGTEAFF.